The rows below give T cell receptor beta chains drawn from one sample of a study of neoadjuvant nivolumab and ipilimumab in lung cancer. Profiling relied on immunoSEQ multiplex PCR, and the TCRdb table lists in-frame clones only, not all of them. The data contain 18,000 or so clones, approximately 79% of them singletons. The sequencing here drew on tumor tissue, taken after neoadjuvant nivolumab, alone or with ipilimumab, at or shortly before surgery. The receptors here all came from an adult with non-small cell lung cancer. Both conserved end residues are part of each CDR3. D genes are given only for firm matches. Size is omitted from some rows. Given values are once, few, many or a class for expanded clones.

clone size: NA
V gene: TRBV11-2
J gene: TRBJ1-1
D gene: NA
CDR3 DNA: TGTGCCAGCAGCTTAGAACCGACAAACACTGAAGCTTTCTTT
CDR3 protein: CASSLEPTNTEAFF

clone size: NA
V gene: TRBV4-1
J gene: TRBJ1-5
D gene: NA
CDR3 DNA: TGCGCCAGCAGCCAAGGCAGCGGCCGCAATCAGCCCCAGCATTTT
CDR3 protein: CASSQGSGRNQPQHF

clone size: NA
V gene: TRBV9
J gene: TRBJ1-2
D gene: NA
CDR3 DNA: TGTGCCAGCAGCCCCCAGGGGAGGGGTAACTATGGCTACACCTTC
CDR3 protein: CASSPQGRGNYGYTF

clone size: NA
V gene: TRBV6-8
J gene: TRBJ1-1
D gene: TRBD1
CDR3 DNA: TGTGCCAGCAGTTTACTGGGACAGGGGATAGGGAACACTGAAGCTTTCTTT
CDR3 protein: CASSLLGQGIGNTEAFF

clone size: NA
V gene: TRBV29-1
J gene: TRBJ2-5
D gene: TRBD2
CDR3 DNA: TGCAGCGTTGGGCTAGCGGGGGAGACCCAGTACTTC
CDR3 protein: CSVGLAGETQYF

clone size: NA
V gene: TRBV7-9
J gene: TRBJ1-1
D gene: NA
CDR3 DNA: TGTGCCAGCAGCTTCTTATCCAGGCTGAACACTGAAGCTTTCTTT
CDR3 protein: CASSFLSRLNTEAFF

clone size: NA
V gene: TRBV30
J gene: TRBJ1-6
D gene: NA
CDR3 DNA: TGTGCCTGGACATCGCAAACAGGGAGTGTATCACCCCTCCACTTT
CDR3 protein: CAWTSQTGSVSPLHF

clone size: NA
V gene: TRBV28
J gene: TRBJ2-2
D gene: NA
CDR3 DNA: TGTGCCAGCGGCCGGGGTGGCACCGGGGAGCTGTTTTTT
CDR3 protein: CASGRGGTGELFF

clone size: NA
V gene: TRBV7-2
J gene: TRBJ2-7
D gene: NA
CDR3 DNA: TGTGCCAGCAGCTTAGCCTCCAGCGGCTACGAGCAGTACTTC
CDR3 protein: CASSLASSGYEQYF

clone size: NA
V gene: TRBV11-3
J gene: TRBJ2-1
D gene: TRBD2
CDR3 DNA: TGTGCCAGCAGCAAGACTAGCGGGGTTAACAATGAGCAGTTCTTC
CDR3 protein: CASSKTSGVNNEQFF

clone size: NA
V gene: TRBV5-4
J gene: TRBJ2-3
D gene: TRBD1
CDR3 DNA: TGTGCCAGCAGCCCCCGGGACAGGGGCACAGATACGCAGTATTTT
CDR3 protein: CASSPRDRGTDTQYF

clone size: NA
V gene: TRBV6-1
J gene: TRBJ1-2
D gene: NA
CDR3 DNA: TGTGCCAGCAGTGAATACGGGACGGACTATGGCTACACCTTC
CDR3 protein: CASSEYGTDYGYTF

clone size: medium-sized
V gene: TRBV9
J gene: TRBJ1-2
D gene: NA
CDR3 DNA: TGTGCCAGCAGCGTGGACAGTCTCTATGGCTACACCTTC
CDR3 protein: CASSVDSLYGYTF

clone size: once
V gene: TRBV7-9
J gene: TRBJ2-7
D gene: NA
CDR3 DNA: TGTGCCAGCAACTTAGAAGGGGAGCAGTACTTC
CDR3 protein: CASNLEGEQYF

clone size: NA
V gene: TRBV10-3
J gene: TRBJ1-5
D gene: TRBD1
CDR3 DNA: TGTGCCATCAGTGCCGGGACAGGCTCAAGTCAGCCCCAGCATTTT
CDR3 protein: CAISAGTGSSQPQHF

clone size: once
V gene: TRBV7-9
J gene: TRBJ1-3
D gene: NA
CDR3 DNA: TGTGCCAGCAGCTTATCGGCAGCGAACGAAGGAAACACCATATATTTT
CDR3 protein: CASSLSAANEGNTIYF

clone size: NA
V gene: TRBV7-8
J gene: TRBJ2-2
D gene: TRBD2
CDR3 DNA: TGTGCCAGCAGCTCCCCCGAGGGGCGGGGGGGCCATCACGGGGAGCTGTTTTTT
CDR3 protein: CASSSPEGRGGHHGELFF

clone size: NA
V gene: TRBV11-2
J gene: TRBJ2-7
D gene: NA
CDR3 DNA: TGTGCCAGCAGCTTACACTCAGCCTACGAGCAGTACTTC
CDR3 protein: CASSLHSAYEQYF

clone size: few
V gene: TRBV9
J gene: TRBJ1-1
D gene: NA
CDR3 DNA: TGTGCCAGCAGCCCCCGAGACAGGCCGAACACTGAAGCTTTCTTT
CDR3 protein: CASSPRDRPNTEAFF

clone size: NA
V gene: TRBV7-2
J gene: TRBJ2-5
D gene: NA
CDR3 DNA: TGTGCCAGCAGCTCGGGGGCAACCCTCCAAGAGACCCAGTACTTC
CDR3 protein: CASSSGATLQETQYF

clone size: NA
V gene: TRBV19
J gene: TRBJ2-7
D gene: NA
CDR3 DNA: TGTGCCAGTAGTAAAACCACGCTGGGGACCTCCTACGAGCAGTACTTC
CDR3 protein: CASSKTTLGTSYEQYF

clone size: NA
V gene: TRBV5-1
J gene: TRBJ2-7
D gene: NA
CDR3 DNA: TGCGCCAGCAGCTTGGGGACTACCTACGAGCAGTACTTC
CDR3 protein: CASSLGTTYEQYF

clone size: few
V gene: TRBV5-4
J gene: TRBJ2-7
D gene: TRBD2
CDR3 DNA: TGTGCCAGCGGAGGGTATCAGCGGGGCTCCTACGAGCAGTACTTC
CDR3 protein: CASGGYQRGSYEQYF

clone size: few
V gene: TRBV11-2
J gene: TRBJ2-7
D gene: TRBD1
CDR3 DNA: TGTGCCAGCAGCTTAGAACCGGGACAGTCCTACGAGCAGTACTTC
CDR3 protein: CASSLEPGQSYEQYF

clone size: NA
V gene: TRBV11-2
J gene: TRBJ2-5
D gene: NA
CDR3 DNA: TGTGCCAGCAGCTTAGTGGGCAGGGGCCCTCTTGGGGAGACCCAGTACTTC
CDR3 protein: CASSLVGRGPLGETQYF

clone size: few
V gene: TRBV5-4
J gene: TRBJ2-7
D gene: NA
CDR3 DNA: TGTGCCAGCAGCTTGGAAGGGCGCGAGCAGTACTTC
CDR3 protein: CASSLEGREQYF

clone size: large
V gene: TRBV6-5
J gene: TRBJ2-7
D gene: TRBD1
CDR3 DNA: TGTGCCAGCAGTTTGACAGGGTCCTACGAGCAGTACTTC
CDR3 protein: CASSLTGSYEQYF

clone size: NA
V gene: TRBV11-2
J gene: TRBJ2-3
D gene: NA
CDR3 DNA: TGTGCCAGCAGCCACTCCGTCAGGGCAGATACGCAGTATTTT
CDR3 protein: CASSHSVRADTQYF

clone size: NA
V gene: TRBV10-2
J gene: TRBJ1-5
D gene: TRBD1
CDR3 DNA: TGCGCCAGCAGTGAGTTCAGGGGGAACAATCAGCCCCAGCATTTT
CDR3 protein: CASSEFRGNNQPQHF

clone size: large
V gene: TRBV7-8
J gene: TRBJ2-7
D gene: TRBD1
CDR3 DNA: TGTGCCAGCAGCCGCGACAGGGACTACGAGCAGTACTTC
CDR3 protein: CASSRDRDYEQYF

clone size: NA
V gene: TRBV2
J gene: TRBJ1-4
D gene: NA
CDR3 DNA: TGTGCCAGCAAACCGGGAGTGACTAATGAAAAACTGTTTTTT
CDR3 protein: CASKPGVTNEKLFF

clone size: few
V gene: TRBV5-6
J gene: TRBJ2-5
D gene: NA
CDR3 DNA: TGTGCCAGCAGCCATGAAGAGACCCAGTACTTC
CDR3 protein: CASSHEETQYF

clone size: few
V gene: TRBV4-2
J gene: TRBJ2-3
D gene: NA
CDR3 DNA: TGTGCCAGCAGCGCCATCGGGGGGCGTTCGCAAGATACGCAGTATTTT
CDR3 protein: CASSAIGGRSQDTQYF

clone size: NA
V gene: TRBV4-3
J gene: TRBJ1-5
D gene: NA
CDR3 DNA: TGCGCCAGCAGCCAAGATCTGGGGCAGAGCCAACCCCAGCATTTT
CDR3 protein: CASSQDLGQSQPQHF

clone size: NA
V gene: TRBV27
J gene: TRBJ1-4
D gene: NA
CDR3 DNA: TGTGCCGTCATGGACCGTCTATCTGAAAAACTGTTTTTT
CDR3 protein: CAVMDRLSEKLFF

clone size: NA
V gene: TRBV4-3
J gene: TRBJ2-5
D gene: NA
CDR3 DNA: TGCGCCAGCAGCCAATCTGGGGGGAATCAAGAGACCCAGTACTTC
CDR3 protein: CASSQSGGNQETQYF

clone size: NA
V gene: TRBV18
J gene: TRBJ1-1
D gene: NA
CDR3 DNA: TGTGCCAGCTCACAAGACACTGAAGCTTTCTTT
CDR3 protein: CASSQDTEAFF

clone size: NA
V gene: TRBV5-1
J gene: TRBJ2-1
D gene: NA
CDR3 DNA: TGCGCCAGCAGCTTAGGCTCAGGGACTCTCAATGAGCAGTTCTTC
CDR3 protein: CASSLGSGTLNEQFF

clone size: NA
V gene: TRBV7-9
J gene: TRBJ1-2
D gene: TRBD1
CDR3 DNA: TGTGCCAGCAGCTCCTCAGGGGCGGGACAGGGGGGTTATGGCTACACCTTC
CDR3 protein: CASSSSGAGQGGYGYTF

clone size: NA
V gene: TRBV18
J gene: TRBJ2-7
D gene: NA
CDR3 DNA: TGTGCCAGCTCACCAAGGGCAGGCGGCACCTACGAGCAGTACTTC
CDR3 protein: CASSPRAGGTYEQYF

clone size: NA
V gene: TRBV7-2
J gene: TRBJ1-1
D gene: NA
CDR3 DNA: TGTGCCAGCAGCTTAGGGGGGAGACAAACTGAAGCTTTCTTT
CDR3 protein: CASSLGGRQTEAFF

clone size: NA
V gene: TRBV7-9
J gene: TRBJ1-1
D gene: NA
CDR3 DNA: TGTGCCAGCAGCTTGGCCGGAATGAACACTGAAGCTTTCTTT
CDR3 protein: CASSLAGMNTEAFF

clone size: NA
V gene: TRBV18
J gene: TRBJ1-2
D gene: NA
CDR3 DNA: TGTGCCAGCTCAGCCGGATATGGCTACACCTTC
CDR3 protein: CASSAGYGYTF

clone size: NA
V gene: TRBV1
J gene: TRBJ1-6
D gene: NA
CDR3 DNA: TGCACCAGCAGCCAGGAGACAGGGCCCAATAATTCACCCCTCCACTTT
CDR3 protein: CTSSQETGPNNSPLHF

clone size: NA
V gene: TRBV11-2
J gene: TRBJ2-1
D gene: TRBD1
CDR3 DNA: TGTGCCAGCAGCTTAGGGGACAGGGGTGCTGAGCAGTTCTTC
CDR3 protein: CASSLGDRGAEQFF